These 14 T cell receptor beta chains came from one sample sequenced in a study of blood T cells in healthy people across ages (dated by TCRdb to about 2015). Library preparation employed 5' RACE. TCRdb shows the sequencer as Illumina HiSeq 2500. The second PCR ran for about 7 to 11 cycles and used a J-beta primer mix along with a sample-barcoded 5' primer. TCRdb reprocessed the public reads (quality trimming at Q25 with fastp, clone calling with MiXCR) and kept in-frame beta chains. Identical CDR3 proteins give one entry, which carries the most common genes and DNA. The sample table holds 1.6 million or so distinct CDR3 sequences, of which about 35% were seen once. The ten largest clones take up around 10% of the sample. Sequencing was performed on blood. The receptors derive from a woman aged 30 to 39 in good health.

The gene calls are TRBV18 and TRBJ1-1; TRBD1 might be the D (5 bases). V was cut by 2 bases and J by 2 bases, with 12 bases left in between. The length of the CDR3 is 15 residues. CDR1 KGHSH and CDR2 LQKENI come from the germline V gene. CDR3 sequence: CASSPSGFSNTEAFF. In DNA, the CDR3 is TGTGCCAGCTCACCATCAGGGTTTAGTAACACTGAAGCTTTCTTT.

This clonotype was detected a few times. V gene TRBV11-2 combines with J gene TRBJ2-7; 11 bases fit TRBD2. The CDR3 is 20 amino acids. Germline V lookup: CDR1 SGHAT, CDR2 FQNNGV. Trimming took 4 bases from V and 4 from J; bases not matched to a gene: 21. CDR3 DNA sequence: TGTGCCAGCAGCTCGCCCCTTAGATCACTAGCGGGAGAGTCCCCTTACGAGCAGTACTTC. It specifies CASSSPLRSLAGESPYEQYF.

V gene TRBV5-1 combines with J gene TRBJ1-5; TRBD1 matches 7 bases. Germline CDR1 is SGHRS and CDR2 is YFSETQ. V trimming: 2 bases; J trimming: 0 bases; junction bases outside the gene matches: 2. The CDR3 covers 15 residues. CDR3 residues: CASSFGTASNQPQHF. For the CDR3, the DNA is TGCGCCAGCAGCTTCGGGACAGCTAGCAATCAGCCCCAGCATTTT.

This clonotype was seen only a few times. V and J are TRBV6-1 and TRBJ2-5; D possibly corresponds to TRBD2 (5 bases). V lost 6 bases, J lost 11 bases, and 22 bases lay in between. Germline V CDR1 and CDR2: MNHNS, SASEGT. The CDR3 is 14 residues long. The DNA for the CDR3 is TGTGCCAGCAGCGAACCCGGGGAAGCCTACGAACAGTACTTC. It specifies CASSEPGEAYEQYF.

The gene calls are TRBV30 and TRBJ1-5, with no clear D. CDR3 size: 13 residues. V lost 7 bases to trimming and J lost 6 bases, with 16 bases between them. Germline CDR1 GTSNPN, CDR2 SVGIG (reference sequence). CDR3 residues: CASEHGEGQPQHF. CDR3 nucleotide sequence: TGTGCCTCCGAACATGGCGAGGGTCAGCCCCAGCATTTT.

This chain joins TRBV5-5 and TRBJ2-3, with 8 positions matching TRBD1. The CDR3 contains 14 residues. The trim removed 4 bases at V and 5 bases at J, leaving 6 bases unmatched. CDR1 and CDR2 (germline): SGHKS, YYEKEE (reference sequence). This CDR3 is CASSDRGKGDTQYF. In nucleotides, the CDR3 is TGTGCCAGCAGCGACAGGGGCAAGGGAGATACGCAGTATTTT. Filled out from reference TRBV5-5 and TRBJ2-3, the complete variable domain reads DAGVTQSPTHLIKTRGQQVTLRCSPISGHKSVSWYQQVLGQGPQFIFQYYEKEERGRGNFPDRFSARQFPNYSSELNVNALLLGDSALYLCASSDRGKGDTQYFGPGTRLTVL.

Only a few counts were recorded for this clonotype. The chain couples TRBV29-1 to TRBJ2-1, with no clear D. The V gene lost 3 bases and the J gene lost 4 bases, with 16 bases spanning the gap. There are 15 residues in the CDR3. Germline-derived CDR1 and CDR2 are SQVTM and ANQGSEA. CDR3 sequence reads: CSVDIPGQIYNEQFF. DNA for the CDR3: TGCAGCGTTGACATTCCTGGGCAGATTTACAATGAGCAGTTCTTC.

The J gene is TRBJ1-2, the V gene TRBV12-3 or TRBV12-4; TRBD1 aligns across 7 bases. The V segment lost 6 bases and the J segment 4 bases; nucleotides outside the gene matches: 11. CDR3 length equals 15 residues. The DNA for the CDR3 is TGTGCCAGCAGACCTAGGGGGGACAGCACCTATGGCTACACCTTC. Translating gives CASRPRGDSTYGYTF.

This clonotype came up a few times. V usage is TRBV20-1 and J usage is TRBJ2-3; 12 bases are shared with TRBD2. This CDR3 has 15 amino acids. CDR1 and CDR2 from the germline V gene are DFQATT and SNEGSKA (reference sequence). Unmatched junction bases numbered 6, after V lost 1 base and J lost 7 bases. The CDR3 bases are TGCAGTGCTAGAGCTAGCGGGAGGGCCACCTATACGCAGTATTTT. This encodes CSARASGRATYTQYF.

Remarks on this clonotype: In this CDR3 the conserved last residue, phenylalanine or tryptophan, is missing, so a read error is likely. The rearrangement links TRBV7-9 to TRBJ2-3; 8 nucleotides align to TRBD1. Trimming took 5 bases from V and 0 from J; bases not matched to a gene: 13. This CDR3 region has 18 residues. The germline CDR1 and CDR2 sequences are SEHNR and FQNEAQ (reference sequence). Here the CDR3 DNA reads TGTGCCAGCAGCGTGGGGACAGGAAACCACCCTAGCACAGATACGCAGTATCTT. Translated: CASSVGTGNHPSTDTQYL.

For this clonotype: A read error may account for a junction end that differs from germline. The rearrangement uses TRBV5-1 and TRBJ2-1; 8 nucleotides agree with TRBD2. This CDR3 is 14 amino acids long. CDR1 is SGHRS, CDR2 YFSETQ, per germline. CDR3 nucleotide sequence: TGCGCCCGCAGCTTCACGGGGGGGTACAATGAGCAGTTCTTC. Translating it yields CARSFTGGYNEQFF.

This chain connects TRBV29-1 to TRBJ2-3, with D perhaps TRBD2 (6 bases). The CDR3 consists of 15 residues. V dropped 6 bases and J dropped 3 bases, with 19 bases sitting between them. Germline assignment: CDR1 SQVTM and CDR2 ANQGSEA. The CDR3 spells CSVYGTWDQTDTQYF. CDR3 nucleotide sequence: TGCAGCGTCTATGGGACTTGGGATCAGACAGATACGCAGTATTTT.

A single count supports this clonotype. V and J are TRBV20-1 and TRBJ2-3, with TRBD1 as a possible D gene (6 bases). Germline V CDR1 and CDR2: DFQATT, SNEGSKA (reference sequence). The CDR3 runs 15 residues. The V end was cut by 6 bases, the J end by 2 bases, with 18 bases between. CDR3: CSAEGPGQPTDTQYF. The CDR3, as DNA: TGCAGTGCAGAGGGGCCCGGACAGCCCACAGATACGCAGTATTTT.

The chain carries TRBV4-1 and TRBJ1-1; 8 nucleotides match TRBD1. V gave up 3 bases and J gave up 0 bases; unmatched junction bases: 3. The CDR3 is 15 amino acids. Germline CDR1 and CDR2: MGHRA and YSYEKL. The CDR3 loop is CASSQRTGMNTEAFF. The CDR3 DNA sequence: TGCGCCAGCAGCCAGAGGACAGGGATGAACACTGAAGCTTTCTTT.